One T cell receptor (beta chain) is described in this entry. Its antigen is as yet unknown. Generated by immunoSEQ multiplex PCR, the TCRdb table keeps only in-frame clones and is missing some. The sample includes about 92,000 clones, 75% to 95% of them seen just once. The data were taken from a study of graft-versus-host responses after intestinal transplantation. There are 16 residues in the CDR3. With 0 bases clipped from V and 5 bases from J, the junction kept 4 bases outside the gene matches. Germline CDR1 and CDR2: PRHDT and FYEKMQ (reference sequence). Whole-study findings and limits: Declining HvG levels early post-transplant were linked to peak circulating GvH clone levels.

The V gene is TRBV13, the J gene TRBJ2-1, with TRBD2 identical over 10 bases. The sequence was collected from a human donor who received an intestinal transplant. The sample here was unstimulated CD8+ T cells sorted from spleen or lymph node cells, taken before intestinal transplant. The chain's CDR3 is CASSLGLSGGHNEQFF. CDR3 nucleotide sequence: TGTGCCAGCAGCTTAGGCCTTAGCGGGGGGCACAATGAGCAGTTCTTC. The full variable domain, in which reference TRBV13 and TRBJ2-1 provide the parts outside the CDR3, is AAGVIQSPRHLIKEKRETATLKCYPIPRHDTVYWYQQGPGQDPQFLISFYEKMQSDKGSIPDRFSAQQFSDYHSELNMSSLELGDSALYFCASSLGLSGGHNEQFFGPGTRLTVL.